This passage covers 11 T cell receptor beta chains from one sample sequenced in a study of blood T cell repertoires in COVID-19. Data came from immunoSEQ multiplex PCR; TCRdb stores just in-frame clones and leaves some out. The table shows around 180,000 clones, with roughly nine tenths occurring only once. The sequenced material came from peripheral blood. These receptors came from a man in his 70s with active or convalescent COVID-19.

The chain has TRBV13 and TRBJ2-3; D is ambiguous. Per the germline V gene, CDR1 is PRHDT and CDR2 is FYEKMQ (reference sequence). The CDR3 covers 15 residues. Trimming cost V 2 bases and J 0 bases, with 9 bases left between them. CDR3: CASSLRPGSTDTQYF. The CDR3 DNA sequence: TGTGCCAGCAGCTTACGACCGGGTAGCACAGATACGCAGTATTTT.

The V gene is TRBV19, the J gene TRBJ1-2, with TRBD1 identical over 10 bases. Germline CDR1 is LNHDA and CDR2 is SQIVND (reference sequence). V shed 6 bases, J shed 7 bases, and the junction held 8 bases outside the gene matches. This CDR3 has 14 residues. The CDR3 here is CASRTGTGVRGYTF. DNA for the CDR3: TGTGCCAGTAGGACCGGGACAGGGGTGCGTGGCTACACCTTC.

V is TRBV25-1 and J is TRBJ1-1, with 7 bases aligning to TRBD1. The J segment lost 3 bases and the V segment lost 3 bases, leaving 7 bases of the junction unmatched. Looked up from germline, CDR1 is MGHDK and CDR2 is SYGVNS. CDR3 length: 15 residues. This CDR3 reads CASSERAGGYTEAFF. The CDR3 region has the DNA TGTGCCAGCAGTGAGAGGGCAGGGGGTTACACTGAAGCTTTCTTT. Drawing the rest from reference TRBV25-1 and TRBJ1-1, the complete variable domain is EADIYQTPRYLVIGTGKKITLECSQTMGHDKMYWYQQDPGMELHLIHYSYGVNSTEKGDLSSESTVSRIRTEHFPLTLESARPSHTSQYLCASSERAGGYTEAFFGQGTRLTVV.

The V gene is TRBV7-2, the J gene TRBJ2-3; possibly TRBD2 for D (7 bases). This CDR3 is 14 amino acids long. Germline CDR1 reads SGHTA; CDR2 reads FQGNSA. Trimming left V 3 bases short and J 6 bases short, with 13 bases between. The CDR3 here is CASSLGAGGDTQYF. In DNA, the CDR3 is TGTGCCAGCAGCTTGGGGGCCGGGGGGGATACGCAGTATTTT.

V gene TRBV24-1 combines with J gene TRBJ2-5; 8 bases are shared with TRBD2. The germline V gene encodes CDR1 KGHDR and CDR2 SFDVKD. The CDR3 totals 13 residues. The V and J ends lost 7 bases and 0 bases, in that order; junction bases with no gene match: 0. CDR3 residues: CATRGLDQETQYF. The CDR3 DNA follows: TGTGCCACCAGGGGACTAGACCAAGAGACCCAGTACTTC.

The chain couples TRBV25-1 to TRBJ2-5; TRBD1 aligns across 7 bases. The CDR3 length is 14 residues. V trimming: 1 base; J trimming: 4 bases; junction bases outside the gene matches: 3. Germline V lookup: CDR1 MGHDK, CDR2 SYGVNS. CDR3 in amino acids: CASSESRGPETQYF. CDR3 nucleotides: TGTGCCAGCAGTGAATCGAGGGGGCCAGAGACCCAGTACTTC.

This clone was seen a handful of times. This chain links TRBV24-1 with TRBJ1-4, with D possibly TRBD1 on 6 matching bases. The CDR3 covers 15 residues. The V and J ends lost 4 bases and 7 bases respectively, with 15 bases between them. Germline values: CDR1 KGHDR, CDR2 SFDVKD. The CDR3 DNA reads TGTGCCACCAGTGAGCCAGGGGACGGCAGTGAAAAACTGTTTTTT. Translated, it gives CATSEPGDGSEKLFF.

The genes are TRBV7-7 and TRBJ2-3; tentative D call: TRBD2 (5 bases). The germline gives CDR1 SSHAT, CDR2 FNYEAQ (reference sequence). V was trimmed by 5 bases and J by 2 bases, leaving 8 bases between them. The CDR3 is 13 residues long. The CDR3 loop is CASSVDSTDTQYF. Here the CDR3 DNA reads TGTGCCAGCAGCGTGGACTCCACAGATACGCAGTATTTT.

The chain employs TRBV5-1 and TRBJ2-5; the match to TRBD2 covers 13 bases. From germline, CDR1 is SGHRS and CDR2 YFSETQ. V gave up 7 bases and J gave up 5 bases; unmatched junction bases: 11. CDR3 length equals 16 residues. CDR3 nucleotide sequence: TGCGCCAGCGCCCTTCGGACTAGCGGGAGTTACGAGACCCAGTACTTC. This gives the protein CASALRTSGSYETQYF.

This clone showed up just a few times. The chain carries TRBV4-1 and TRBJ2-2, with 8 bases matching TRBD1. CDR3 length equals 14 residues. Germline CDR1 is MGHRA and CDR2 is YSYEKL. Trimming removed 3 bases from V and 7 bases from J; junction bases left unmatched: 4. The CDR3: CASSHSRGRGELFF. The CDR3 DNA is TGCGCCAGCAGCCATTCCAGGGGGCGCGGGGAGCTGTTTTTT.

The chain has TRBV27 and TRBJ2-1; 9 bases align to TRBD2. The V segment lost 0 bases and the J segment 7 bases; nucleotides outside the gene matches: 16. The V gene's germline CDR1 is MNHEY and CDR2 SMNVEV (reference sequence). The length of the CDR3 is 19 residues. The CDR3 nucleotides read TGTGCCAGCAGTTTATCGGGACAGCTAGCGGGGTGGGAGTCAAATGAGCAGTTCTTC. The encoded protein is CASSLSGQLAGWESNEQFF.